The rows below give T cell receptor beta chains drawn from one sample of a study of shared clonotypes between healthy human individuals. Some clones are missing from TCRdb's copy, which holds only in-frame ones; the method was immunoSEQ multiplex PCR. The sample holds 2,500,000 or so clones, approximately 90% seen once. Sequenced sample: naive CD4+ T cells from PBMCs. The source of these receptors is a man younger than 35 in good health. Some clones in this sample may be carry-over from other donors' samples. CDR3s include the opening cysteine and the closing phenylalanine or tryptophan. D genes are given only for firm matches. Expanded clones get a size class; other rows say once, few or many, or leave the size out.

V gene,D gene,clone size,J gene,CDR3 protein,CDR3 DNA
TRBV5-1,TRBD1,NA,TRBJ2-7,CASRPTGFHEQYF,TGCGCCAGCAGGCCGACAGGGTTCCACGAGCAGTACTTC
TRBV14,NA,NA,TRBJ2-7,CASSQDWGTGEQYF,TGTGCCAGCAGCCAAGACTGGGGCACTGGCGAGCAGTACTTC
TRBV29-1,TRBD2,NA,TRBJ2-2,CSVRLAGKRGELFF,TGCAGCGTCCGACTAGCGGGAAAGCGCGGGGAGCTGTTTTTT
TRBV29-1,TRBD1,NA,TRBJ1-2,CSVERTGAGYGYTF,TGCAGCGTTGAACGGACAGGGGCCGGCTATGGCTACACCTTC
TRBV5-1,NA,once,TRBJ2-7,CASSLDAGPPYEQYF,TGCGCCAGCAGCTTGGATGCAGGGCCCCCCTACGAGCAGTACTTC
TRBV7-2,NA,NA,TRBJ2-7,CASSLGVSYEQYF,TGTGCCAGCAGCTTGGGTGTATCCTACGAGCAGTACTTC
TRBV18,NA,NA,TRBJ1-5,CASSPRQGPGQPQHF,TGTGCCAGCTCACCACGACAAGGTCCCGGCCAGCCCCAGCATTTT
TRBV6-4,NA,once,TRBJ2-7,CASSVGAGSYEQYF,TGTGCCAGCAGTGTTGGGGCGGGGTCCTACGAGCAGTACTTC
TRBV5-1,NA,NA,TRBJ1-4,CASSLGQGPATNEKLFF,TGCGCCAGCAGCTTGGGCCAGGGGCCTGCAACTAATGAAAAACTGTTTTTT
TRBV7-3,NA,NA,TRBJ1-1,CASSLGQTNTEAFF,TGTGCCAGCAGCTTAGGGCAGACGAACACTGAAGCTTTCTTT
TRBV5-6,NA,NA,TRBJ1-3,CASSGGLRDTIYF,TGTGCCAGCAGCGGGGGACTCCGAGACACCATATATTTT
TRBV5-4,NA,NA,TRBJ1-1,CASSLARENTEAFF,TGTGCCAGCAGCTTGGCTAGGGAGAACACTGAAGCTTTCTTT
TRBV10-3,NA,NA,TRBJ1-1,CAIRGAGNTEAFF,TGTGCCATCAGAGGGGCAGGGAACACTGAAGCTTTCTTT
TRBV15,TRBD1,NA,TRBJ1-5,CATSQRDRGFQPQHF,TGTGCCACCAGTCAAAGAGACAGGGGATTCCAGCCCCAGCATTTT
TRBV7-3,NA,NA,TRBJ2-2,CASSLFPAAANTGELFF,TGTGCCAGCAGCTTATTCCCCGCAGCCGCGAACACCGGGGAGCTGTTTTTT
TRBV30,NA,NA,TRBJ1-2,CAWTDGESGYTF,TGTGCCTGGACTGATGGAGAGAGTGGCTACACCTTC
TRBV28,NA,once,TRBJ1-1,CASSAPRVWDTEAFF,TGTGCCAGCAGCGCACCAAGGGTTTGGGACACTGAAGCTTTCTTT
TRBV7-9,TRBD2,NA,TRBJ2-4,CASSTNSGGIQYF,TGTGCCAGCAGCACCAATAGCGGGGGCATTCAGTACTTC
TRBV6-5,NA,NA,TRBJ2-3,CASRDSTDTQYF,TGTGCCAGCCGGGACAGCACAGATACGCAGTATTTT
TRBV19,TRBD1,NA,TRBJ2-7,CASRDRQGAYEQYF,TGTGCCAGTAGGGACCGACAGGGGGCCTACGAGCAGTACTTC
TRBV9,NA,NA,TRBJ2-3,CASTPIGRPGVDTQYF,TGTGCCAGCACCCCGATCGGGAGGCCAGGGGTAGATACGCAGTATTTT
TRBV6-6,TRBD1,NA,TRBJ1-2,CASRAGDSSNYGYTF,TGTGCCAGCAGGGCCGGGGACAGCTCTAACTATGGCTACACCTTC
TRBV7-3,NA,NA,TRBJ2-2,CASSLSRRGHTGELFF,TGTGCCAGCAGCTTAAGTCGCCGAGGGCACACCGGGGAGCTGTTTTTT
TRBV6-1,NA,NA,TRBJ1-5,CASSDQGNYQPQHF,TGTGCCAGCAGTGATCAGGGTAATTACCAGCCCCAGCATTTT
TRBV6-8,NA,once,TRBJ2-1,CASMRGNEQFF,TGTGCCAGCATGAGGGGCAATGAGCAGTTCTTC